This T cell receptor (beta chain) was recorded in a study of spatial heterogeneity in lung cancer. Across the study: Beta-chain sequences consistently outnumbered alpha-chain sequences in detection.

Many counts were recorded for this clonotype. A unique molecular identifier was attached to every TCR cDNA molecule. TCRdb processed the 5' RACE reads anew with MiXCR; each CDR3 protein has one entry. The sample carries more than 35,000 distinct CDR3 sequences, 4% to 6% recorded once. The CDR3 totals 12 residues. CDR1 and CDR2 (germline): ENHRY, SYGVKD. Trimming cost V 8 bases and J 5 bases; bases outside gene matches: 6. Specified time point: sample taken at primary tumor resection. Sequencing of whole RNA from tumor, nontumor lung or frozen PBMC involved no sorting. The TCR was taken from a female donor with early-stage non-small cell lung cancer. The chain combines TRBV10-3 with TRBJ2-7, with 7 bases fitting TRBD1. The sequencing here drew on PBMCs, taken at surgery. The CDR3 DNA reads TGTGCCATCGTTGGGACAGAAAACGAGCAGTACTTC. Amino acids: CAIVGTENEQYF.